This paragraph covers one T cell receptor (beta chain) sequence. Time point reported: sample taken at primary tumor resection. In each case, whole RNA from tumor, nontumor lung or frozen PBMC was sequenced unsorted. These data originate in a study of spatial heterogeneity in lung cancer. The CDR3 spans 20 residues. Germline lookup yields CDR1 GTSNPN and CDR2 SVGIG (reference sequence). V shed 1 base and J 5 bases; nucleotides not matched to a gene: 19. TCRdb reprocessed the 5' RACE reads via MiXCR and lists one record per CDR3 protein. The table includes about 50,000 distinct CDR3 sequences, 7.5% to 8% detected once.

The chain is built from TRBV30 and TRBJ2-5; 13 positions agree with TRBD2. This specimen consisted of PBMCs, obtained at surgery. The source of this sequence is a female donor with early-stage non-small cell lung cancer. CDR3 loop: CAWSAPSPLLLAGGRETQYF. CDR3 sequence (DNA): TGTGCCTGGAGTGCACCTTCACCCCTCTTACTAGCGGGGGGGCGGGAGACCCAGTACTTC.